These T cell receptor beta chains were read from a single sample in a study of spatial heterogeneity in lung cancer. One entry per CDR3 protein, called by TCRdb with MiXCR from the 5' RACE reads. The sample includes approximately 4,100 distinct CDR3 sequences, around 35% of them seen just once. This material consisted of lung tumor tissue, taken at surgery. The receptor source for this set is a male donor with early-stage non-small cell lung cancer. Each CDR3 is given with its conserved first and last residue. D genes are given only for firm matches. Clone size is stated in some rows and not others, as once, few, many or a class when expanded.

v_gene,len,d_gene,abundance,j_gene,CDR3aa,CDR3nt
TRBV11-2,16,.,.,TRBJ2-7,CASSRTGMSSTGEQYF,TGTGCCAGCAGCCGAACAGGGATGAGCTCTACGGGAGAGCAGTACTTC
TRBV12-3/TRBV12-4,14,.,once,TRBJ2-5,CASSLNRVRETQYF,TGTGCCAGCAGTTTAAACCGCGTCCGGGAGACCCAGTACTTC
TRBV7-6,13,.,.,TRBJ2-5,CASSLGTQETQYF,TGTGCCAGCAGCTTAGGGACACAAGAGACCCAGTACTTC
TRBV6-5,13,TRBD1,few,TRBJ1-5,CASSGDRVQPQHF,TGTGCCAGCAGTGGGGACAGGGTACAGCCCCAGCATTTT
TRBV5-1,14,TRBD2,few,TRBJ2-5,CASAPGGPQETQYF,TGCGCCAGCGCCCCGGGGGGTCCCCAAGAGACCCAGTACTTC
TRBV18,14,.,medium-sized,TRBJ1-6,CASSPEGVHSPLHF,TGTGCCAGCTCACCAGAGGGGGTCCATTCACCCCTCCACTTT
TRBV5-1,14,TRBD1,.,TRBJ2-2,CATGTGAYTGELFF,TGCGCCACCGGGACAGGGGCTTACACCGGGGAGCTGTTTTTT
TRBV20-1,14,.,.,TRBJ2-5,CSARDVLTRETQYF,TGCAGTGCTAGAGATGTGCTCACGCGGGAGACCCAGTACTTC
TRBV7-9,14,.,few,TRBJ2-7,CASSLGLSVYEQYF,TGTGCCAGCAGCTTGGGGCTTTCGGTCTACGAGCAGTACTTC
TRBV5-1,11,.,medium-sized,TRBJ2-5,CASSFEETQYF,TGCGCCAGCAGCTTTGAAGAGACCCAGTACTTC
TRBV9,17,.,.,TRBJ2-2,CASSVHFGQTNTGELFF,TGTGCCAGCAGCGTACATTTCGGACAGACGAACACCGGGGAGCTGTTTTTT
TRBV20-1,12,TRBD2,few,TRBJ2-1,CSASGRADEQFF,TGCAGTGCTAGCGGGAGGGCCGATGAGCAGTTCTTC
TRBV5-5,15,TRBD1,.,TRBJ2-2,CASSWGQGITGELFF,TGTGCCAGCAGCTGGGGACAGGGAATCACCGGGGAGCTGTTTTTT
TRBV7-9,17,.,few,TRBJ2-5,CASSSPLGMGDSATQYF,TGTGCCAGCAGCTCCCCCTTGGGGATGGGGGATTCGGCGACCCAGTACTTC
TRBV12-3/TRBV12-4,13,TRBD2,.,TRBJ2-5,CASRLAGTETQYF,TGTGCCAGCAGATTAGCGGGAACCGAGACCCAGTACTTC
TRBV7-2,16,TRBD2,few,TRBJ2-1,CASNPGSSGSRNEQFF,TGTGCCAGCAACCCCGGGTCTAGCGGGAGTCGCAATGAGCAGTTCTTC
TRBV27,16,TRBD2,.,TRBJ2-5,CASSLSSLAGSETQYF,TGTGCCAGCAGTTTGTCGTCTCTAGCGGGATCAGAGACCCAGTACTTC
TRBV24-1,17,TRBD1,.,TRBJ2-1,CATSDPSPGQGGNEQFF,TGTGCCACCAGTGATCCTAGCCCGGGACAGGGGGGGAATGAGCAGTTCTTC
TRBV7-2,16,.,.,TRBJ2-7,CASSPSQSASSYEQYF,TGTGCCAGCAGCCCTAGTCAGAGCGCGTCCTCCTACGAGCAGTACTTC
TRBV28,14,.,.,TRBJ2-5,CASNQGTDQETQYF,TGTGCCAGCAATCAAGGGACGGACCAAGAGACCCAGTACTTC
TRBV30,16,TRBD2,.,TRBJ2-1,CAWRKRAGGDYNEQFF,TGTGCCTGGAGAAAACGGGCGGGAGGAGACTACAATGAGCAGTTCTTC
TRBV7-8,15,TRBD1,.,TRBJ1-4,CASSPGQGANEKLFF,TGTGCCAGCAGCCCCGGACAGGGGGCTAATGAAAAACTGTTTTTT
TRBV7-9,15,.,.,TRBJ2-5,CASSQRRVGQETQYF,TGTGCCAGCAGCCAGAGGAGAGTAGGGCAAGAGACCCAGTACTTC
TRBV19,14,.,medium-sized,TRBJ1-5,CASSITGGNQPQHF,TGTGCCAGTAGTATTACGGGGGGAAATCAGCCCCAGCATTTT
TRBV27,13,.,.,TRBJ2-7,CASSLPGSYEQYF,TGTGCCAGCAGTTTGCCAGGGAGTTACGAGCAGTACTTC
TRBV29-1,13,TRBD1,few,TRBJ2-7,CSVGQLVGDEQYF,TGCAGCGTGGGACAGCTAGTGGGCGACGAGCAGTACTTC
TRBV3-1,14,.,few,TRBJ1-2,CASSQDLRGNGYTF,TGTGCCAGCAGCCAAGATCTCAGGGGCAATGGCTACACCTTC
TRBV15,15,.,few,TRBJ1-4,CATSRLRGTNEKLFF,TGTGCCACCAGCAGACTCAGGGGTACTAATGAAAAACTGTTTTTT
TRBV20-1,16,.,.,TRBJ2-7,CSARVPTTPGSYEQYF,TGCAGTGCTAGAGTGCCTACCACCCCCGGCTCCTACGAGCAGTACTTC
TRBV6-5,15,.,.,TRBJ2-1,CASSPRRQGYNEQFF,TGTGCCAGCAGCCCTCGGCGGCAGGGCTACAATGAGCAGTTCTTC
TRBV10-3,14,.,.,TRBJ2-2,CAIKGDPDTGELFF,TGTGCCATCAAAGGGGACCCGGACACCGGGGAGCTGTTTTTT
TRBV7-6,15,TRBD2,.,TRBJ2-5,CASSLGLARQETQYF,TGTGCCAGCAGCTTAGGACTAGCGAGACAAGAGACCCAGTACTTC
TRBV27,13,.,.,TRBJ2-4,CASSFQGGSIQYF,TGTGCCAGCAGTTTTCAAGGAGGTAGCATTCAGTACTTC
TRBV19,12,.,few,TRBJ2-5,CASTGVGETQYF,TGTGCCAGTACAGGGGTCGGAGAGACCCAGTACTTC
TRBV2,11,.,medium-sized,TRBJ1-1,CASTRNAEAFF,TGTGCCAGCACGAGGAACGCTGAAGCTTTCTTT
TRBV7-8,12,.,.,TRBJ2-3,CASSLVTGTQYF,TGTGCCAGCAGCTTAGTCACCGGAACGCAGTATTTT
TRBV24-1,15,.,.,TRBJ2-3,CATSVLQGSSYTQYF,TGTGCCACCAGTGTCCTTCAGGGGTCCTCATATACGCAGTATTTT
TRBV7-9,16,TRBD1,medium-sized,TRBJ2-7,CASRPQRPGQGREQYF,TGTGCCAGCAGACCTCAGCGCCCGGGACAGGGAAGGGAGCAGTACTTC
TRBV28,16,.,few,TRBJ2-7,CASRASGRLADYEQYF,TGTGCCAGCAGGGCCTCGGGGCGCTTGGCCGATTACGAGCAGTACTTC
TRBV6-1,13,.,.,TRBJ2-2,CASRPGVTGELFF,TGTGCCAGCCGACCAGGGGTTACCGGGGAGCTGTTTTTT
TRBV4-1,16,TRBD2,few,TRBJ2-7,CASSRAGTSGFYEQYF,TGCGCCAGCAGCCGGGCCGGGACTAGCGGTTTTTACGAGCAGTACTTC
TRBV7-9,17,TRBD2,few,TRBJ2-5,CASSGGLAGGPLETQYF,TGTGCCAGCAGCGGGGGACTAGCGGGAGGGCCCCTGGAGACCCAGTACTTC
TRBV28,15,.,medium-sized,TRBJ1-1,CASWGTGQVYTEAFF,TGTGCCAGTTGGGGAACAGGGCAAGTATATACGGAAGCTTTCTTT
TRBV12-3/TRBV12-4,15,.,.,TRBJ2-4,CASSLGQLAKNIQYF,TGTGCCAGCAGTTTAGGCCAGCTCGCCAAAAACATTCAGTACTTC
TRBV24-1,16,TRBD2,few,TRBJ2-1,CATSDPGGGDYNEQFF,TGTGCCACCAGTGATCCCGGCGGGGGGGACTACAATGAGCAGTTCTTC
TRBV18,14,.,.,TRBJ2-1,CASSPLAGNNEQFF,TGTGCCAGCTCACCACTGGCAGGGAACAATGAGCAGTTCTTC
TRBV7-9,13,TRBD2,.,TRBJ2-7,CASSVAGVDEQYF,TGTGCCAGCAGCGTAGCGGGAGTCGACGAGCAGTACTTC
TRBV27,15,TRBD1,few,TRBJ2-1,CASSSGQGTYNEQFF,TGTGCCAGCAGTTCCGGACAGGGGACATACAATGAGCAGTTCTTC
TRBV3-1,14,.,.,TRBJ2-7,CASSRGTLVYEQYF,TGTGCCAGCAGCCGAGGGACTTTGGTCTACGAGCAGTACTTC